This T cell receptor beta chain was sequenced during a study of response to subunit inactivated influenza vaccine. By proportion, this clonotype is medium-sized. TCRdb reprocessed the RT-PCR reads via MiXCR and lists one record per CDR3 protein. The data contain under 200,000 distinct CDR3 sequences, about 12% of them singletons. There are 14 residues in the CDR3. V lost 8 bases and J lost 2, with 15 bases in between. The sample also formed part of further work on T cells expressing NK-cell markers. As that report states: 5'RACE template switching with UMIs produced the TCR beta cDNA. Each TCR beta repertoire originated in sorted T cells that were CD3+CD56+NKG2C+, CD3+CD56+NKG2C- or CD3+CD56-NKG2C+. Roughly 1.0-7.0% of CD8+ T cells in about six donors belonged to dominant NKG2C+ clonotypes.

The sample in question was CD8+ T cells sorted from PBMCs, obtained about 12 days after vaccination. J is TRBJ2-5 and V is TRBV12-3 or TRBV12-4; D unclear. The receptor comes from a man aged 50 or older who received an inactivated influenza vaccine. CDR3 bases: TGTGCCAGCGCGAGGCGTGATACACAAGAGACCCAGTACTTC. Translating it yields CASARRDTQETQYF.